A selection of T cell receptor beta chains follows, all from one sample in a study of CD8 T cells in Susac syndrome. TCRdb redid the calling of the immunoSEQ multiplex PCR reads with MiXCR, one entry per CDR3 protein. The sample includes more than 150,000 distinct CDR3 sequences, roughly 94% of them seen just once. Sequenced material: CD8+ T cells from PBMCs. These receptors were obtained from a human donor with multiple sclerosis. Both conserved end residues are part of each CDR3. Fields, in order: clone size, D gene, CDR3 length, V gene, J gene, CDR3 protein, CDR3 DNA. A D gene is named only where the DNA matches it firmly. Expanded clones are given a class, and other clones once, few, many or no size at all.

-	TRBD1	14	TRBV9	TRBJ2-7	CASSEGQGGYEQYF	TGTGCCAGCAGCGAAGGACAGGGCGGGTACGAGCAGTACTTC
-	-	12	TRBV29-1	TRBJ1-2	CSAVGRTHGYTF	TGCAGCGCTGTAGGACGTACCCATGGCTACACCTTC
-	-	15	TRBV7-9	TRBJ1-1	CASTRQGWGDTEAFF	TGTGCCAGCACCCGTCAGGGGTGGGGTGACACTGAAGCTTTCTTT
-	-	17	TRBV21-1	TRBJ2-2	CASSKSHRGANTGELFF	TGTGCCAGCAGCAAATCCCACAGGGGCGCGAACACCGGGGAGCTGTTTTTT
-	-	12	TRBV30	TRBJ1-2	CAWSDRSYGYTF	TGTGCCTGGAGTGACAGGAGCTATGGCTACACCTTC
-	-	15	TRBV7-9	TRBJ2-5	CASSLSSALKETQYF	TGTGCCAGCAGCTTATCAAGTGCGCTGAAAGAGACCCAGTACTTC
-	TRBD2	18	TRBV20-1	TRBJ2-7	CSARDDTSGPRSSYEQYF	TGCAGTGCTAGAGATGATACTAGCGGGCCAAGGAGCTCCTACGAGCAGTACTTC
-	-	15	TRBV14	TRBJ2-7	CASSLRTALNYEQYF	TGTGCCAGCAGCCTCCGGACAGCCTTGAACTACGAGCAGTACTTC
-	TRBD1	14	TRBV12-3/TRBV12-4	TRBJ1-2	CASTHRGENYGYTF	TGTGCCAGCACCCACAGGGGCGAGAATTATGGCTACACCTTC
-	-	15	TRBV5-1	TRBJ2-1	CASSLALAKGNEQFF	TGCGCCAGCAGCTTGGCGCTAGCGAAAGGCAATGAGCAGTTCTTC
-	-	15	TRBV28	TRBJ2-5	CASTVKSHPGETQYF	TGTGCCAGCACCGTGAAATCGCATCCTGGGGAGACCCAGTACTTC
once	-	15	TRBV11-2	TRBJ1-3	CASSSDTGSGNTIYF	TGTGCCAGCAGCTCCGACACAGGGTCTGGAAACACCATATATTTT
-	-	15	TRBV6-5	TRBJ1-6	CASSFYEGSESPLHF	TGTGCCAGCTCCTTTTATGAGGGTTCGGAATCACCCCTCCACTTT
few	-	13	TRBV29-1	TRBJ1-5	CSVASSGNQPQHF	TGCAGCGTTGCCTCCAGTGGCAATCAGCCCCAGCATTTT
-	TRBD2	16	TRBV18	TRBJ2-1	CASSPPPGGYYNEQFF	TGTGCCAGCTCACCACCACCGGGAGGCTATTACAATGAGCAGTTCTTC
-	-	18	TRBV29-1	TRBJ2-6	CSVEDRAEVSSGANVLTF	TGCAGCGTTGAAGATCGGGCAGAAGTGAGCTCTGGGGCCAACGTCCTGACTTTC
-	-	15	TRBV5-6	TRBJ1-6	CASTPNRERASPLHF	TGTGCCAGCACACCAAACAGGGAGCGGGCTTCACCCCTCCACTTT
-	TRBD1	15	TRBV28	TRBJ2-7	CASLMVGQPVYEQYF	TGTGCCAGCCTAATGGTGGGACAGCCCGTTTACGAGCAGTACTTC
-	TRBD1	18	TRBV7-9	TRBJ2-1	CASSHRDRGRLTYNEQFF	TGTGCCAGCAGCCACCGGGACAGGGGGAGGCTTACCTACAATGAGCAGTTCTTC
-	-	14	TRBV2	TRBJ2-7	CASSDRSATYEQYF	TGTGCCAGCAGTGATCGGTCTGCTACCTACGAGCAGTACTTC
once	-	14	TRBV15	TRBJ1-1	CATSRVGGNTEAFF	TGTGCCACCAGCAGGGTTGGGGGGAACACTGAAGCTTTCTTT
-	-	16	TRBV5-4	TRBJ2-3	CASSARAEQRTDTQYF	TGTGCCAGCAGCGCGAGAGCCGAACAGAGAACAGATACGCAGTATTTT